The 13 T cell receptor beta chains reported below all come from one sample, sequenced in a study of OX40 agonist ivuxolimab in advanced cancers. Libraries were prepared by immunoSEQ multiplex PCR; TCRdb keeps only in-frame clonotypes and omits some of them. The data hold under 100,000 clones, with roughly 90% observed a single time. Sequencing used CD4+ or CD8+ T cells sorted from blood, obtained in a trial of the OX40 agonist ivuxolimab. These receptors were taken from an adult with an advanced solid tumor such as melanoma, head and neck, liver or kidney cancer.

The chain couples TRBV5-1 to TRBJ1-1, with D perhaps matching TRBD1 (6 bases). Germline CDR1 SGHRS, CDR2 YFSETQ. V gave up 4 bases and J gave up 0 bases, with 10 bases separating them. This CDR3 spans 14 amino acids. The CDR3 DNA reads TGCGCCAGCAGCGAGGACAGCCTGAACACTGAAGCTTTCTTT. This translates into CASSEDSLNTEAFF.

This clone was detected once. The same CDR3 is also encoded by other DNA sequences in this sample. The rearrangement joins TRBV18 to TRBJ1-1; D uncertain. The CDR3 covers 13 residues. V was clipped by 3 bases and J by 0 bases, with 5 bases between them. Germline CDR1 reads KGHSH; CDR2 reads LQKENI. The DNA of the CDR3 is TGTGCCAGCTCACCCGCAGTGAACACTGAAGCTTTCTTT. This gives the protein CASSPAVNTEAFF.

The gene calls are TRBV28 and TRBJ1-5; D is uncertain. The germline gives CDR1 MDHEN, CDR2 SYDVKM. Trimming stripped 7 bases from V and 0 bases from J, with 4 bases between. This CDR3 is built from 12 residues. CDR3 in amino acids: CASKGSNQPQHF. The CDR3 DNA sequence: TGTGCCAGCAAGGGTAGCAATCAGCCCCAGCATTTT.

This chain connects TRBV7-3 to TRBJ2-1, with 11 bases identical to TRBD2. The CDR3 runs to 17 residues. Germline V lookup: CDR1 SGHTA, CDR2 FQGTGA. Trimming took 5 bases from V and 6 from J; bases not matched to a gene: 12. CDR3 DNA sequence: TGTGCCAGCAGCCCCTCCGGGACTAGCGGCAGAATCAATGAGCAGTTCTTC. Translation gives CASSPSGTSGRINEQFF.

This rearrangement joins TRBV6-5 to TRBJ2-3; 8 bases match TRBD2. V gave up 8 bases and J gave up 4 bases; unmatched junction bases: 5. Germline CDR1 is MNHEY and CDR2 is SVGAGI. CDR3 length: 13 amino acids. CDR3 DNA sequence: TGTGCCAGCCGAGCAGCGGGAGCAGATACGCAGTATTTT. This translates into CASRAAGADTQYF.

As DNA, the CDR3 is TGTGCCAGCAGCCCCGGAGGGGGATTGGGACAGGGAAGGGGGGGCCGTTACGAGCAGTACTTC. It yields the protein CASSPGGGLGQGRGGRYEQYF. The gene calls are TRBV4-2 and TRBJ2-7; TRBD1 agrees at 9 bases. This CDR3 has 21 residues. Germline V gene sequence: CDR1 LGHNA, CDR2 YNFKEQ. V was pared by 4 bases and J by 4 bases, with 26 bases of the junction left unmatched.

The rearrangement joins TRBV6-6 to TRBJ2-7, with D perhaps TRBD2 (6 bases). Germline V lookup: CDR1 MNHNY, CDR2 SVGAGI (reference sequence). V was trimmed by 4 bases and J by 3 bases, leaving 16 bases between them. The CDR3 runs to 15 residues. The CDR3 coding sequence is TGTGCCAGCAGTTCCGAGGGACTTCCCTTCTACGAGCAGTACTTC. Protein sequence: CASSSEGLPFYEQYF.

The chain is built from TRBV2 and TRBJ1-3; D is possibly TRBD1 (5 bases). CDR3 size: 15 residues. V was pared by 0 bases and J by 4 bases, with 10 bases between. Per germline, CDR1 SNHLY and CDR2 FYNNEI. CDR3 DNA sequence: TGTGCCAGCAGTGAAGCGGGGGTGGCGGGAAACACCATATATTTT. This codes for CASSEAGVAGNTIYF.

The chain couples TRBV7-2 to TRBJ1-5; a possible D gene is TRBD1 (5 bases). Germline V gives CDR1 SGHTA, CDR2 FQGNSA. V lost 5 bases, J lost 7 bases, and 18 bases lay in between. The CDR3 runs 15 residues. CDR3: CASSRGRLGGQPQHF. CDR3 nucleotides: TGTGCCAGCAGCCGGGGACGGCTCGGGGGGCAGCCCCAGCATTTT. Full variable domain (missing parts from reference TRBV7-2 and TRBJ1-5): GAGVSQSPSNKVTEKGKDVELRCDPISGHTALYWYRQSLGQGLEFLIYFQGNSAPDKSGLPSDRFSAERTGGSVSTLTIQRTQQEDSAVYLCASSRGRLGGQPQHFGDGTRLSIL.

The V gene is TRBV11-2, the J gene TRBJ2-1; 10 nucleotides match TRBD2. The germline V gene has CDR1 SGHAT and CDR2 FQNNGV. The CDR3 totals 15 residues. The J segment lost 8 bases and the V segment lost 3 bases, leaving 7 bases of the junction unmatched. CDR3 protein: CASSFVLAGVDEQFF. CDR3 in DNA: TGTGCCAGCAGCTTCGTCCTAGCGGGAGTGGATGAGCAGTTCTTC.

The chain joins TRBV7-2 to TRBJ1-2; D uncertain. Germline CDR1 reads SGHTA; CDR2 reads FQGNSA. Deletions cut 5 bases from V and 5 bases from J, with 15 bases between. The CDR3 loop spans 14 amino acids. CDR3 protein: CASSPRSEVYGYTF. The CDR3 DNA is TGTGCCAGCAGCCCCCGATCGGAGGTTTATGGCTACACCTTC.

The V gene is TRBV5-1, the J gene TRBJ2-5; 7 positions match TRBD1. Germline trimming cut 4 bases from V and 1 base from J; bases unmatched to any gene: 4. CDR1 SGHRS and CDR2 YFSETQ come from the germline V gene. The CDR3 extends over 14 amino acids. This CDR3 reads CASSLGDSQETQYF. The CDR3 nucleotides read TGCGCCAGCAGCCTAGGGGACAGCCAAGAGACCCAGTACTTC.

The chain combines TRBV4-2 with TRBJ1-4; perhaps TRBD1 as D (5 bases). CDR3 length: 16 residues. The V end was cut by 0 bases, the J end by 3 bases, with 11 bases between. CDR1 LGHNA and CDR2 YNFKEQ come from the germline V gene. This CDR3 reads CASSQELGGANEKLFF. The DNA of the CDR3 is TGTGCCAGCAGCCAAGAGTTGGGGGGGGCTAATGAAAAACTGTTTTTT.